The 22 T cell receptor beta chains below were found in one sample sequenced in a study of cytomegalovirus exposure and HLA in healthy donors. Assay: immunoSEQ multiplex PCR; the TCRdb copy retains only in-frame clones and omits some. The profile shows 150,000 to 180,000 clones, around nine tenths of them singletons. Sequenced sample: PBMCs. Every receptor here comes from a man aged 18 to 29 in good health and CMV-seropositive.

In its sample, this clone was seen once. CDR3 in DNA: TGTGCCAGCAGCTACGGAGATACTAGCACAGATACGCAGTATTTT. Residues: CASSYGDTSTDTQYF. This chain joins TRBV11-3 and TRBJ2-3, with D unresolved. This CDR3 comprises 15 residues. Germline V CDR1 and CDR2: SGHNT, YENEEA. The V gene lost 4 bases and the J gene lost 0 bases, with 11 bases spanning the gap. Combining the CDR3 with reference TRBV11-3 and TRBJ2-3 gives the whole variable domain EAGVVQSPRYKIIEKKQPVAFWCNPISGHNTLYWYLQNLGQGPELLIRYENEEAVDDSQLPKDRFSAERLKGVDSTLKIQPAELGDSAVYLCASSYGDTSTDTQYFGPGTRLTVL.

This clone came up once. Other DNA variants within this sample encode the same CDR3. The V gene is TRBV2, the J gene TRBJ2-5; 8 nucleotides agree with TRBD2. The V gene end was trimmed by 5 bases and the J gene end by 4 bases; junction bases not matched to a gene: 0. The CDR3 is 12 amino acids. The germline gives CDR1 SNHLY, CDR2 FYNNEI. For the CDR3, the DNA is TGTGCCAGCAGTACTAGCGGAGAGACCCAGTACTTC. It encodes CASSTSGETQYF.

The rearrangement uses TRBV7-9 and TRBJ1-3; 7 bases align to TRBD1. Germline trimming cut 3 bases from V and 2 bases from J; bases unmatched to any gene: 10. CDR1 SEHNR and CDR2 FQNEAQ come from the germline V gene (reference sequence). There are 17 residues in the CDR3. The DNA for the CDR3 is TGTGCCAGCAGCTTTTCCTTCCCCGACAGGGCTGGAAACACCATATATTTT. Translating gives CASSFSFPDRAGNTIYF.

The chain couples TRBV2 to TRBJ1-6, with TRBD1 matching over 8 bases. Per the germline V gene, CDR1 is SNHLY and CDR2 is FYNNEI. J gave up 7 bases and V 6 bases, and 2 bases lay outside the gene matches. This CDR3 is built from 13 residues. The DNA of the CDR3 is TGTGCCAGCAGGGGACAGGAAAATTCACCCCTCCACTTT. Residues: CASRGQENSPLHF.

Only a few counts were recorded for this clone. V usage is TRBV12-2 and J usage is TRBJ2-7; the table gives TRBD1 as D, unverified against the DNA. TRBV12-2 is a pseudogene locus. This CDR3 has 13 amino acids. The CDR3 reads CASRYLQAYEQYF. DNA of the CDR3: TGTGCAAGTCGCTACCTCCAGGCCTACGAGCAGTACTTC.

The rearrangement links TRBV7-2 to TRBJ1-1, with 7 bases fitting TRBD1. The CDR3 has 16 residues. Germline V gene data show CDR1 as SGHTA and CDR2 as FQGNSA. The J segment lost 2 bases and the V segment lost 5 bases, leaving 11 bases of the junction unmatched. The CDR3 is CASSPRQGRRNTEAFF. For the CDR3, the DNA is TGTGCCAGCAGCCCCCGACAGGGCCGGAGAAACACTGAAGCTTTCTTT.

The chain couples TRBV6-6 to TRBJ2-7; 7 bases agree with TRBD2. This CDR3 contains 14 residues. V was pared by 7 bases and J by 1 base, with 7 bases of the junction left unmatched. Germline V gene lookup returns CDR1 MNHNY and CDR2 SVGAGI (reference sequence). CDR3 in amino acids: CASTSAGESYEQYF. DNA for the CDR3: TGTGCCAGCACTTCTGCGGGGGAGTCCTACGAGCAGTACTTC.

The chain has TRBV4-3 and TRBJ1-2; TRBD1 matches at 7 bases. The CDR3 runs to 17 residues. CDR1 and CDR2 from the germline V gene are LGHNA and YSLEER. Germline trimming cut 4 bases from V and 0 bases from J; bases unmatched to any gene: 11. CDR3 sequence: CASSPEVGTAANYGYTF. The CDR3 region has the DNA TGCGCCAGCAGCCCAGAGGTCGGGACAGCGGCTAACTATGGCTACACCTTC.

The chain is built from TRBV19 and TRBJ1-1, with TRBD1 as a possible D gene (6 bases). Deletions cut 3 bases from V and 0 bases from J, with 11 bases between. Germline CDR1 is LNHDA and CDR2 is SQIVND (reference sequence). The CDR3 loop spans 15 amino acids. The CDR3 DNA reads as TGTGCCAGTAGTATTCGGGACAACATGAACACTGAAGCTTTCTTT. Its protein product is CASSIRDNMNTEAFF.

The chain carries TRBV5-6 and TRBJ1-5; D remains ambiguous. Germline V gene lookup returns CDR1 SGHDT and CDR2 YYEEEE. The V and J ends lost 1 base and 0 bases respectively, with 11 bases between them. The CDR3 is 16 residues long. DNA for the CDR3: TGTGCCAGCAGCTTGCGTGAGGGATATAGCAATCAGCCCCAGCATTTT. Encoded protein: CASSLREGYSNQPQHF.

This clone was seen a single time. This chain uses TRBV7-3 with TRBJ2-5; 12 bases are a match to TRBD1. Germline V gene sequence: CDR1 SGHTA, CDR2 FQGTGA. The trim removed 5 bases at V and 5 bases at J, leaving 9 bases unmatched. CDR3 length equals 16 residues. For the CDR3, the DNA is TGTGCCAGCAGCCTGGTGGGACAGGGGGCCGGGGAGACCCAGTACTTC. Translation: CASSLVGQGAGETQYF.

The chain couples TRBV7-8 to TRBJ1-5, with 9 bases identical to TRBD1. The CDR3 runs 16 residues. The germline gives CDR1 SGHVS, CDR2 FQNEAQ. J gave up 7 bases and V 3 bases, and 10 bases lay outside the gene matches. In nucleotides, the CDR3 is TGTGCCAGCAGCTTCGCCACAGGGGGCGGGGGCCAGCCCCAGCATTTT. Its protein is CASSFATGGGGQPQHF.

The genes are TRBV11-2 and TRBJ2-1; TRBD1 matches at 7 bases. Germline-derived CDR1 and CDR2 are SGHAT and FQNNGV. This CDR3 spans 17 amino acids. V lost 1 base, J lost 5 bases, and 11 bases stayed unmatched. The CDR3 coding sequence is TGTGCCAGCAGCTTAGTCTTTAGGGGACAGAACAACAATGAGCAGTTCTTC. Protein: CASSLVFRGQNNNEQFF.

The CDR3 nucleotides are TGTGCCAGCAGTCAGACAGACTACGAGCAGTACTTC. Its protein is CASSQTDYEQYF. This chain links TRBV5-6 with TRBJ2-7, with D perhaps TRBD1 (5 bases). The CDR3 is made up of 12 amino acids. V was trimmed by 5 bases and J by 3 bases, leaving 9 bases between them. The V gene's germline CDR1 is SGHDT and CDR2 YYEEEE.

CDR3 sequence (DNA): TGTGCCAGTAGTATCGGACAAACCCAGCCCCAGCATTTT. Translated: CASSIGQTQPQHF. The chain couples TRBV19 to TRBJ1-5, with a tentative D call TRBD1 (5 bases). V lost 3 bases and J lost 7, with 10 bases in between. This CDR3 has 13 residues. Germline lookup yields CDR1 LNHDA and CDR2 SQIVND (reference sequence).

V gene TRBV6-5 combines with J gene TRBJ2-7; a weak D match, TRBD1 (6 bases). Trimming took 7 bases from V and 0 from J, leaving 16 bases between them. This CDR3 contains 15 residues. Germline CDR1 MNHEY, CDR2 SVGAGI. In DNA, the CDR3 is TGTGCCAGCAAAGGGGGACACCTAAGCTCCTACGAGCAGTACTTC. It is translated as CASKGGHLSSYEQYF.

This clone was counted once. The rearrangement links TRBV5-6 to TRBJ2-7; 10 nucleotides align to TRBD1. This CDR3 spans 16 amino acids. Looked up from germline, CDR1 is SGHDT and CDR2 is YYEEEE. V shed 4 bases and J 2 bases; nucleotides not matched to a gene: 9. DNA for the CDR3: TGTGCCAGCAGCAGACTGACAGGGGGCTTTACCTACGAGCAGTACTTC. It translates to CASSRLTGGFTYEQYF.

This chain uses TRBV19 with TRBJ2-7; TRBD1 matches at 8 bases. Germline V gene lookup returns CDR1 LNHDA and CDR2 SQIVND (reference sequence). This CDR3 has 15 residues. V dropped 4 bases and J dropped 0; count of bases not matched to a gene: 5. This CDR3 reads CASSRQGQDSYEQYF. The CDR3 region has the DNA TGTGCCAGTAGTAGGCAGGGACAGGACTCCTACGAGCAGTACTTC.

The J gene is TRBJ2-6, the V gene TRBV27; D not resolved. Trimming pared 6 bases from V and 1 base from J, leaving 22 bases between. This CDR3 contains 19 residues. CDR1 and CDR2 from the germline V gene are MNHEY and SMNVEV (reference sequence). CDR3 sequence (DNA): TGTGCCAGCAGACCAACAGAGCACCCATTAGTTTCTGGGGCCAACGTCCTGACTTTC. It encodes CASRPTEHPLVSGANVLTF.

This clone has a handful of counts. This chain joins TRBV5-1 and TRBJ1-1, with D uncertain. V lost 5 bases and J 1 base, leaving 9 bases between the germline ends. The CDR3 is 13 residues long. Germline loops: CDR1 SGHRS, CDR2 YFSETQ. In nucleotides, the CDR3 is TGCGCCAGCAGAATGGAGGGGAACACTGAAGCTTTCTTT. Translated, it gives CASRMEGNTEAFF.

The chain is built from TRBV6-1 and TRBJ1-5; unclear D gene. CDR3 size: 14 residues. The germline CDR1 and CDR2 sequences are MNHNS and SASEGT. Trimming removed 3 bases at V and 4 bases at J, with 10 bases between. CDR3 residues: CASSERGTNQPQHF. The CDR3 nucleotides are TGTGCCAGCAGTGAGCGAGGCACGAATCAGCCCCAGCATTTT.

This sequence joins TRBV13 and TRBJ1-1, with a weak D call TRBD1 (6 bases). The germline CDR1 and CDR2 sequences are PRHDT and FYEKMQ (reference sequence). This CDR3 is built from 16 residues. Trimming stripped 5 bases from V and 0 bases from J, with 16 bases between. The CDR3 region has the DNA TGTGCCAGCAGCCCCACCGACAGGCCACTGAACACTGAAGCTTTCTTT. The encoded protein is CASSPTDRPLNTEAFF.